Sequencing of this TCR beta chain was carried out in a study of blood T cell repertoires in COVID-19. In the study overall: Material from acute and convalescent COVID-19 was sourced from the United States, Italy and Spain. PBMCs, B-cell-depleted T cells, or T cells provided the cDNA or gDNA that made up the material.

Authors' analysis steps: Nucleated cell counts were estimated from reference gene primer amplification. Profiled with immunoSEQ multiplex PCR; TCRdb holds only in-frame clones, not every one. V, J and clone size were drawn from that table, and D and trimming were deduced from the DNA. The repertoire has approximately 65,000 clones, approximately 90% of them found once; the top ten carry under 6.5%. The CDR3 is 14 residues long. Trimming took 0 bases from V and 4 from J, leaving 9 bases between them. Germline V gene sequence: CDR1 LNHDA, CDR2 SQIVND (reference sequence). This TCR derives from a woman aged 18-29 years with acute or convalescent COVID-19. Sequencing used peripheral blood. This chain connects TRBV19 to TRBJ1-1; D is possibly TRBD1 (5 bases). CDR3 amino acids: CASSIDRGVTEAFF. In DNA, the CDR3 is TGTGCCAGTAGTATAGATAGGGGCGTCACTGAAGCTTTCTTT.